The clone carrying this T cell receptor (beta chain) came up a few times. Its antigen is undetermined. Molecular barcoded adaptors covering alpha/delta and beta/gamma chains were used on 400 to 450 ng RNA. TCRdb reprocessed the reads with MiXCR, giving one entry per CDR3 protein. The data hold around 130,000 distinct CDR3 sequences, with approximately 13% observed a single time. This sample stems from a study of read filtering for tumor transcriptome and immune sequencing. Study information: Per sample, TCR-region reads ranged about 4.05 to 10.27 million by IR-seq, roughly 80 to 1,300 by RNA-seq. Study conclusions and caveats: Roughly 82% of IR-seq clonotypes had a single read, yet these held around 3.5% of reads. Compared with RNA-seq, IR-seq gave much higher clonotype depth and reliability.

The receptor was derived from a donor at least 40 years old with multiple myeloma. What was sequenced was a population of CD138-negative cells sorted from bone marrow.

DNA of the CDR3: TGCAGTGCTAGCCCTAGGGTGGGGTCCGGAAACACCATATATTTT. It codes for CSASPRVGSGNTIYF. This rearrangement joins TRBV20-1 to TRBJ1-3; D gene unclear. The CDR3 is 15 amino acids. Germline V gene sequence: CDR1 DFQATT, CDR2 SNEGSKA (reference sequence). With 3 bases removed from V and 4 bases from J, the gap between germline ends came to 16 bases.